The 10 T cell receptor beta chains reported below all come from one sample, sequenced in a study of T cells after yellow fever vaccination. TCRdb re-analysed the 5' RACE reads in MiXCR, keeping a single row per CDR3 protein. The table records 200,000 to 250,000 distinct CDR3 sequences, 6.9% of them present only once. The sequencing here drew on CD4+ T cells sorted from PBMCs, taken 15 days after the yellow fever booster vaccination. The receptors here all came from a man under 40 who received the YFV17D yellow fever vaccine.

In this sample, this clonotype turned up many times. The CDR3 DNA is TGCGCCAGCAGCTTGGAGGGTAGAAGCGGAGAGACCCAGTACTTC. Protein: CASSLEGRSGETQYF. The rearrangement uses TRBV5-1 and TRBJ2-5, with a possible D match to TRBD2 (5 bases). V lost 0 bases and J lost 4, with 13 bases in between. CDR1 is SGHRS, CDR2 YFSETQ, per germline. The CDR3 length is 15 residues.

Here the CDR3 DNA reads TGTGCCAGCGGATCAGACCCCGGGACGCTCTCCTACGAGCAGTACTTC. Translation gives CASGSDPGTLSYEQYF. This chain links TRBV21-1 with TRBJ2-7; TRBD1 was called by the table and not checked on the DNA. TRBV21-1 is a pseudogene segment. This CDR3 spans 16 amino acids.

V and J are TRBV5-1 and TRBJ2-7, with 8 bases identical to TRBD2. J was trimmed by 0 bases and V by 4 bases; bases with no gene match: 15. Germline-derived CDR1 and CDR2 are SGHRS and YFSETQ. The CDR3 has 18 residues. CDR3 sequence (DNA): TGCGCCAGCAGCCCGGAGCTTTCTAGCGGGCACATCTCCTACGAGCAGTACTTC. Amino acid sequence: CASSPELSSGHISYEQYF.

The chain uses TRBV7-8 and TRBJ2-3; D ambiguous. CDR1 and CDR2 (germline): SGHVS, FQNEAQ. The V gene lost 2 bases and the J gene lost 3 bases, with 3 bases spanning the gap. This CDR3 has 12 amino acids. The CDR3 spells CASSLMTDTQYF. The CDR3 bases are TGTGCCAGCAGCTTAATGACAGATACGCAGTATTTT.

This clonotype was counted at least ten times. This chain uses TRBV5-5 with TRBJ2-5; D is unclear. The CDR3 consists of 14 residues. Trimming took off 1 base at V and 1 base at J, with 8 bases between the two ends. CDR1 SGHKS and CDR2 YYEKEE come from the germline V gene (reference sequence). Here the CDR3 reads CASSLSVGQETQYF. The CDR3 region has the DNA TGTGCCAGCAGCTTGTCAGTAGGCCAAGAGACCCAGTACTTC.

This clonotype was recorded a few times. V and J are TRBV30 and TRBJ1-5, with TRBD1 matching 10 bases. There are 15 residues in the CDR3. In germline, CDR1 is GTSNPN, CDR2 SVGIG (reference sequence). V gave up 6 bases and J gave up 3 bases; unmatched junction bases: 8. DNA of the CDR3: TGTGCCTGTACCGAGGGACAGGGGCCCAATCAGCCCCAGCATTTT. Amino acid sequence: CACTEGQGPNQPQHF.

This clonotype was seen a few times. This chain uses TRBV12-3 or TRBV12-4 with TRBJ2-7; no definite D call. This CDR3 region has 10 residues. The V gene lost 8 bases and the J gene lost 5 bases, with 7 bases spanning the gap. CDR3: CASGSHEQYF. The CDR3, as DNA: TGTGCCAGCGGAAGCCACGAGCAGTACTTC.

This clonotype was detected ten times or more. This chain links TRBV5-1 with TRBJ2-7; no reliable D call. The V end lost 1 base, the J end lost 4 bases, and 15 bases lay between the germline ends. Germline V gene data show CDR1 as SGHRS and CDR2 as YFSETQ. This CDR3 contains 15 residues. CDR3 nucleotides: TGCGCCAGCAGCTTGAAGGGTCTCAACCCATACGAGCAGTACTTC. Translating it yields CASSLKGLNPYEQYF. Based on the CDR3 plus reference TRBV5-1 and TRBJ2-7, the full variable domain is KAGVTQTPRYLIKTRGQQVTLSCSPISGHRSVSWYQQTPGQGLQFLFEYFSETQRNKGNFPGRFSGRQFSNSRSEMNVSTLELGDSALYLCASSLKGLNPYEQYFGPGTRLTVT.

The J gene is TRBJ2-7, the V gene TRBV13, with 10 bases that match TRBD2. The ends lost 5 bases at V and 0 bases at J; junction bases unmatched: 7. CDR3 length: 16 residues. The germline gives CDR1 PRHDT, CDR2 FYEKMQ (reference sequence). CDR3 residues: CASSLRVAGGSYEQYF. In DNA, the CDR3 is TGTGCCAGCAGCCTAAGGGTAGCGGGGGGCTCCTACGAGCAGTACTTC.

This clonotype was detected many times. The chain has TRBV29-1 and TRBJ2-5, with 7 bases that match TRBD1. This CDR3 has 16 amino acids. Trimming cost V 0 bases and J 5 bases; bases outside gene matches: 12. Germline V gene data show CDR1 as SQVTM and CDR2 as ANQGSEA. For the CDR3, the DNA is TGCAGCGTTGAAGAGCTGAGACCGGGACAGCACGAGACCCAGTACTTC. It encodes CSVEELRPGQHETQYF.